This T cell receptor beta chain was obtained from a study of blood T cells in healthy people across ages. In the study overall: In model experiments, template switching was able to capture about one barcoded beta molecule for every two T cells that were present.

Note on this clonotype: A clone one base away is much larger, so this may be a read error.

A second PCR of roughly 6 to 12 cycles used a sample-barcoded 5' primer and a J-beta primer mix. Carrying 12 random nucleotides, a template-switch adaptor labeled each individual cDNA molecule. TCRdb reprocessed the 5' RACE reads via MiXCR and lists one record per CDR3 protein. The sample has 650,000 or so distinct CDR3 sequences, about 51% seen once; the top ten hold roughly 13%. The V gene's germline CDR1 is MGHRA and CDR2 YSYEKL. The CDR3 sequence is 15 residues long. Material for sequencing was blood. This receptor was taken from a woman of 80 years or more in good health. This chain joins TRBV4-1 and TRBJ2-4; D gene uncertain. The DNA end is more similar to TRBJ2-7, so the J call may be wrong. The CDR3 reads CASSQVGVPRDEQYV. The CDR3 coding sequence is TGCGCCAGCAGCCAAGTTGGAGTGCCTCGAGACGAGCAGTACGTC.